These 22 T cell receptor beta chains were all obtained from the same sample, sequenced in a study of control samples from healthy donors and cancer patients (dated by TCRdb to the early 2020s). The library relied on the immunoSEQ multiplex PCR assay. TCRdb mirrors the immuneACCESS table, restricted to in-frame sequences. Some clones are absent from its copies; in checked studies, under half trace to an unresolved V gene, and the reason for the others is unknown. This sample has about 130,000 clones in its table, and about 91% of those were observed once. In total, the top ten clones hold about 9% of the sample. The material sequenced was blood. The receptors come from a man aged 18 to 30 in good health.

The CDR3 DNA follows: TGTGCCAGTAGTATCAACAGCTATGGCTACACCTTC. Translating it yields CASSINSYGYTF. The chain has TRBV19 and TRBJ1-2; no definite D call. Germline assignment: CDR1 LNHDA and CDR2 SQIVND (reference sequence). V gave up 3 bases and J gave up 4 bases, with 6 bases separating them. This CDR3 region has 12 residues.

This clone appeared a single time. CDR3 sequence (DNA): TGCGCCAGCAGCGCTGGGACAGGGGGCGATGGCTACACCTTC. It specifies CASSAGTGGDGYTF. The gene calls are TRBV5-1 and TRBJ1-2; 12 bases align to TRBD1. After removal of 4 bases from V and 6 bases from J, the junction contained 4 bases not matched to a gene. CDR1 is SGHRS and CDR2 is YFSETQ in the germline V gene. This CDR3 spans 14 amino acids.

This clone was counted between two and nine times. This rearrangement joins TRBV18 to TRBJ1-1; a weak D match, TRBD1 (5 bases). The V end lost 0 bases, the J end lost 5 bases, and 13 bases lay between the germline ends. This CDR3 spans 15 amino acids. Per germline, CDR1 KGHSH and CDR2 LQKENI. CDR3: CASSPPSLGGTEAFF. In DNA, the CDR3 is TGTGCCAGCTCACCACCGTCTCTGGGGGGGACTGAAGCTTTCTTT.

V and J are TRBV23-1 and TRBJ1-5, with D uncertain. TRBV23-1 is known as an ORF, though its function is uncertain. This CDR3 comprises 10 residues. V dropped 8 bases and J dropped 8 bases, with 7 bases sitting between them. CDR3 loop: CASPREPQHF. The CDR3, as DNA: TGCGCCAGCCCTCGGGAGCCCCAGCATTTT.

The chain recombines TRBV6-5 with TRBJ1-1; D is undetermined. The CDR3 loop spans 14 amino acids. Trimming removed 2 bases at V and 1 base at J, with 8 bases between. Germline assignment: CDR1 MNHEY and CDR2 SVGAGI. The CDR3 reads CASSYDAENTEAFF. In nucleotides, the CDR3 is TGTGCCAGCAGTTACGACGCAGAGAACACTGAAGCTTTCTTT.

This chain joins TRBV4-1 and TRBJ1-1; tentative D call: TRBD1 (5 bases). CDR3 size: 15 residues. Trimming pared 4 bases from V and 2 bases from J, leaving 14 bases between. Per the germline V gene, CDR1 is MGHRA and CDR2 is YSYEKL. The CDR3 bases are TGCGCCAGCAGCCGTACCGGGACGGTAAACACTGAAGCTTTCTTT. Translation gives CASSRTGTVNTEAFF.

The chain uses TRBV9 and TRBJ2-5; 9 bases map to TRBD2. This CDR3 has 15 amino acids. The J segment lost 4 bases and the V segment lost 4 bases, leaving 8 bases of the junction unmatched. The germline CDR1 and CDR2 sequences are SGDLS and YYNGEE. The CDR3 nucleotides are TGTGCCAGCAGCCCGCAGAGAGCGGGGGGAGAGACCCAGTACTTC. Its protein product is CASSPQRAGGETQYF.

The chain recombines TRBV6-1 with TRBJ2-7, with D possibly matching TRBD1 (6 bases). Trimming stripped 6 bases from V and 2 bases from J, with 11 bases between. The CDR3 runs 13 residues. Germline V gene lookup returns CDR1 MNHNS and CDR2 SASEGT. Here the CDR3 reads CASSAGTTYEQYF. The CDR3 DNA follows: TGTGCCAGCAGCGCCGGGACAACCTACGAGCAGTACTTC.

The chain joins TRBV12-3 or TRBV12-4 to TRBJ1-6; 8 nucleotides line up with TRBD1. Germline trimming cut 11 bases from V and 8 bases from J; bases unmatched to any gene: 8. CDR3 length equals 13 residues. The CDR3 DNA is TGTGCCGTCACAGGGGGGATGGATTCACCCCTCCACTTT. Translated: CAVTGGMDSPLHF.

This chain uses TRBV5-5 with TRBJ1-1; TRBD1 matches 7 bases. J lost 0 bases, V lost 3 bases, and 5 bases had no gene match. Looked up from germline, CDR1 is SGHKS and CDR2 is YYEKEE (reference sequence). There are 15 residues in the CDR3. The chain's CDR3 is CASSWDSTMNTEAFF. The CDR3 coding sequence is TGTGCCAGCAGCTGGGACAGTACCATGAACACTGAAGCTTTCTTT.

This clone has just one count. The chain employs TRBV10-3 and TRBJ1-1; D is unresolved. CDR3 length: 16 residues. Germline CDR1 reads ENHRY; CDR2 reads SYGVKD. V was cut by 2 bases and J by 5 bases, with 18 bases left in between. Here the CDR3 reads CAISETMGFPGTEAFF. The DNA of the CDR3 is TGTGCCATCAGTGAGACTATGGGGTTCCCGGGGACTGAAGCTTTCTTT.

This chain uses TRBV2 with TRBJ1-6, with a tentative D call TRBD1 (5 bases). Germline-derived CDR1 and CDR2 are SNHLY and FYNNEI. Trimming shortened V by 7 bases and J by 5 bases, and 9 bases separated the two germline ends. This CDR3 has 13 residues. The CDR3 sequence: CASNGGNNSPLHF. The DNA for the CDR3 is TGTGCCAGCAATGGGGGGAATAATTCACCCCTCCACTTT. Drawing the rest from reference TRBV2 and TRBJ1-6, the complete variable domain is EPEVTQTPSHQVTQMGQEVILRCVPISNHLYFYWYRQILGQKVEFLVSFYNNEISEKSEIFDDQFSVERPDGSNFTLKIRSTKLEDSAMYFCASNGGNNSPLHFGNGTRLTVT.

In its sample, this clone was seen a few times. This chain joins TRBV19 and TRBJ2-3; TRBD1 agrees at 8 bases. Trimming removed 3 bases from V and 4 bases from J; junction bases left unmatched: 3. Germline assignment: CDR1 LNHDA and CDR2 SQIVND (reference sequence). The CDR3 covers 14 residues. The CDR3 DNA follows: TGTGCCAGTAGTATTGGACAGGGTGCAGATACGCAGTATTTT. This sequence encodes CASSIGQGADTQYF.

This chain joins TRBV18 and TRBJ2-2; D is ambiguous. Trimming pared 4 bases from V and 3 bases from J, leaving 3 bases between. Germline CDR1 KGHSH, CDR2 LQKENI. The CDR3 has 12 residues. The CDR3 is CASSLYTGELFF. The CDR3 DNA is TGTGCCAGCTCACTTTACACCGGGGAGCTGTTTTTT.

The chain carries TRBV4-1 and TRBJ1-6; D is perhaps TRBD1 (5 bases). Per germline, CDR1 MGHRA and CDR2 YSYEKL. V shed 7 bases and J shed 13 bases, with 20 bases lying between them. The CDR3 sequence is 14 residues long. CDR3 coding DNA: TGCGCCAGCACCCATCCGGGGGGAGGTAGGCCCCTCCACTTT. Its translation: CASTHPGGGRPLHF.

The chain uses TRBV14 and TRBJ1-4; D uncertain. In germline, CDR1 is SGHDN, CDR2 FVKESK. The CDR3 runs 14 residues. V dropped 4 bases and J dropped 3 bases, with 9 bases sitting between them. The chain's CDR3 is CASSPGGANEKLFF. In DNA form, the CDR3 reads TGTGCCAGCAGCCCGGGTGGGGCTAATGAAAAACTGTTTTTT. Supplemented by reference TRBV14 and TRBJ1-4, the full variable domain reads EAGVTQFPSHSVIEKGQTVTLRCDPISGHDNLYWYRRVMGKEIKFLLHFVKESKQDESGMPNNRFLAERTGGTYSTLKVQPAELEDSGVYFCASSPGGANEKLFFGSGTQLSVL.

The J gene is TRBJ2-1, the V gene TRBV9; 7 bases map to TRBD1. J lost 11 bases, V lost 4 bases, and 6 bases had no gene match. Germline-derived CDR1 and CDR2 are SGDLS and YYNGEE. The CDR3 consists of 12 residues. CDR3 sequence (DNA): TGTGCCAGCAGCTTTGAACAGGGGAAGCAGTTCTTC. Amino acid sequence: CASSFEQGKQFF. The complete variable domain, with remaining parts taken from reference TRBV9 and TRBJ2-1, reads DSGVTQTPKHLITATGQRVTLRCSPRSGDLSVYWYQQSLDQGLQFLIQYYNGEERAKGNILERFSAQQFPDLHSELNLSSLELGDSALYFCASSFEQGKQFFGPGTRLTVL.

This clone has a single count. The chain couples TRBV5-1 to TRBJ1-1; D gene ambiguous. The ends were cut back, 0 bases at V and 4 bases at J, with 7 bases in the middle. The CDR3 length is 13 residues. The germline CDR1 and CDR2 sequences are SGHRS and YFSETQ. The CDR3 spells CASSLEMGTEAFF. In DNA form, the CDR3 reads TGCGCCAGCAGCTTGGAGATGGGCACTGAAGCTTTCTTT.

This clone has just a few counts. V gene TRBV5-1 combines with J gene TRBJ2-2; D assignment may be TRBD1 or TRBD2 (5 bases each). Germline CDR1 and CDR2: SGHRS and YFSETQ. The CDR3 length is 15 residues. The V end lost 4 bases, the J end lost 2 bases, and 12 bases lay between the germline ends. CDR3 sequence reads: CASSPGTGNTGELFF. CDR3 sequence (DNA): TGCGCCAGCAGCCCCGGGACGGGAAACACCGGGGAGCTGTTTTTT.

This chain connects TRBV6-5 to TRBJ1-5, with TRBD1 as a possible D gene (6 bases). The V end lost 6 bases, the J end lost 4 bases, and 13 bases lay between the germline ends. This CDR3 is built from 14 residues. Germline CDR1 reads MNHEY; CDR2 reads SVGAGI. CDR3 DNA sequence: TGTGCCAGCAGCCCCCAGGGGACAAATCAGCCCCAGCATTTT. It specifies CASSPQGTNQPQHF.

This clone has at least ten counts. The V call is TRBV27, the J call TRBJ2-7; D is uncertain. This CDR3 comprises 13 residues. The V gene lost 2 bases and the J gene lost 3 bases, with 8 bases spanning the gap. The germline CDR1 and CDR2 sequences are MNHEY and SMNVEV (reference sequence). CDR3 nucleotides: TGTGCCAGCAGTTTAACGGCCTACTACGAGCAGTACTTC. The encoded protein is CASSLTAYYEQYF.

J is TRBJ2-3 and V is TRBV5-1; 7 bases are shared with TRBD2. V gave up 0 bases and J gave up 5 bases; unmatched junction bases: 9. Germline CDR1 SGHRS, CDR2 YFSETQ. The CDR3 sequence is 16 residues long. The CDR3 sequence: CASSLALGGVRDTQYF. CDR3 in DNA: TGCGCCAGCAGCTTGGCCCTGGGAGGGGTAAGAGATACGCAGTATTTT.